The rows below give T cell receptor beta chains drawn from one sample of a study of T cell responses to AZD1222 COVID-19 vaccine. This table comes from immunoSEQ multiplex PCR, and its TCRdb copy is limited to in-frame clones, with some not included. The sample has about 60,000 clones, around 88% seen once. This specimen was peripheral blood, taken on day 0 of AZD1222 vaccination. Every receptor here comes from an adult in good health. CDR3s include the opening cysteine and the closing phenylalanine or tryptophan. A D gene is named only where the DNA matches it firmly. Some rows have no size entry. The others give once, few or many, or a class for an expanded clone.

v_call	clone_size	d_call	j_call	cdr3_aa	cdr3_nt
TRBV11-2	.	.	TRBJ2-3	CASSLSLWGRTDTQYF	TGTGCCAGCAGCTTATCCCTCTGGGGGAGGACAGATACGCAGTATTTT
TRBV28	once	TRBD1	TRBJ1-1	CASSFFRTGRAVNTEAFF	TGTGCCAGCAGTTTCTTTCGGACAGGGCGAGCAGTGAACACTGAAGCTTTCTTT
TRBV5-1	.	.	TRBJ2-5	CASKKDPAGSAGGETQYF	TGCGCCAGCAAAAAGGACCCCGCAGGGTCGGCGGGTGGAGAGACCCAGTACTTC
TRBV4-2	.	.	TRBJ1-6	CASSHDLADSYNSPLHF	TGTGCCAGCAGCCACGATCTGGCGGACTCCTATAATTCACCCCTCCACTTT
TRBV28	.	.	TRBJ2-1	CASSRQIEQFF	TGTGCCAGCAGCCGACAGATTGAGCAGTTCTTC
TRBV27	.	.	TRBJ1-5	CASSTRLPNSNQPQHF	TGTGCCAGCAGTACGAGACTCCCCAATAGCAATCAGCCCCAGCATTTT
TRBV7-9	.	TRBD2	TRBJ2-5	CASSPTYPAGGTQYF	TGTGCCAGCAGCCCCACGTATCCAGCGGGAGGGACCCAGTACTTC
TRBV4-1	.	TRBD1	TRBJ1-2	CASSQPSLGTGAYGYTF	TGCGCCAGCAGCCAGCCAAGCCTAGGGACAGGCGCCTATGGCTACACCTTC
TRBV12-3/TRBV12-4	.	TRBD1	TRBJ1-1	CASSTGGYTEAFF	TGTGCCAGCTCAACAGGGGGCTACACTGAAGCTTTCTTT
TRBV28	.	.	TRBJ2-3	CASSFSGDTDTQYF	TGTGCCAGCAGTTTCAGCGGAGATACAGATACGCAGTATTTT
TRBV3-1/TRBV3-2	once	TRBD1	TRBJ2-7	CASSQDMGTGVREQYF	TGTGCCAGCAGCCAAGATATGGGGACAGGGGTGCGCGAGCAGTACTTC
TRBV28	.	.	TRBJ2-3	CASSLVSLQPTDTQYF	TGTGCCAGCAGTTTGGTTTCACTGCAACCCACAGATACGCAGTATTTT
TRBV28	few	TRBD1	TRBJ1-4	CASRPRDRGFSYSEKLFF	TGTGCCAGCAGACCCAGGGACAGGGGGTTTTCTTATAGTGAAAAACTGTTTTTT
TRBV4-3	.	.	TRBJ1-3	CASSLRPVREVDGNTIYF	TGCGCCAGCAGCCTAAGACCTGTCAGGGAGGTAGATGGAAACACCATATATTTT
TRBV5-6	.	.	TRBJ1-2	CASNPGPRDYGYTF	TGTGCCAGCAATCCAGGGCCTCGGGACTATGGCTACACCTTC
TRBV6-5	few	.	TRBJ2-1	CASSSGLRVNEQFF	TGTGCCAGCAGCTCGGGACTTAGGGTCAATGAGCAGTTCTTC
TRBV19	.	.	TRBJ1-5	CASSNSNQPQHF	TGTGCCAGTAGTAACAGCAATCAGCCCCAGCATTTT
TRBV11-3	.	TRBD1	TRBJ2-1	CASSPRTGGGNEQFF	TGTGCCAGCAGCCCCCGGACAGGGGGCGGAAATGAGCAGTTCTTC
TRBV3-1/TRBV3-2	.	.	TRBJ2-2	CASSHGTGEVKDTGELFF	TGTGCCAGCAGCCATGGAACGGGAGAGGTTAAGGACACCGGGGAGCTGTTTTTT
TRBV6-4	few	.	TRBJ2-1	CASSELDRNEQFF	TGTGCCAGCAGTGAGCTAGATCGCAATGAGCAGTTCTTC
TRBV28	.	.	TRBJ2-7	CASSWGAGGYEQYF	TGTGCCAGCAGTTGGGGGGCCGGGGGGTACGAGCAGTACTTC
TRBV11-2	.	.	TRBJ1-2	CASSLDGGADYGYTF	TGTGCCAGCAGCTTAGATGGGGGGGCCGACTATGGCTACACCTTC
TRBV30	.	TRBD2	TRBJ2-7	CAWSSGGSYEQYF	TGTGCCTGGAGTAGCGGGGGGAGCTACGAGCAGTACTTC
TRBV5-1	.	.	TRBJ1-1	CASSANRESTEAFF	TGCGCCAGCTCGGCGAACAGGGAATCCACTGAAGCTTTCTTT
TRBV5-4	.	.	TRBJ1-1	CANRGQMNTEAFF	TGTGCCAACAGAGGACAGATGAACACTGAAGCTTTCTTT
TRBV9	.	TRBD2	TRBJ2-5	CASSFGLAGVKETQYF	TGTGCCAGCAGCTTCGGACTAGCGGGTGTTAAAGAGACCCAGTACTTC
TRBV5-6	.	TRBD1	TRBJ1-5	CASSLGDRDHPQHF	TGTGCCAGCAGCTTGGGAGACAGGGACCATCCCCAGCATTTT
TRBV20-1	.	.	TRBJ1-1	CSASKFQTMNTEAFF	TGCAGTGCAAGTAAATTCCAGACCATGAACACTGAAGCTTTCTTT
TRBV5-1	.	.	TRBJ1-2	CASSLDLANYGYTF	TGCGCCAGCAGCTTGGACCTAGCTAACTATGGCTACACCTTC
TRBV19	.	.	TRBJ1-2	CASSKLFYGYTF	TGTGCCAGTAGCAAGCTTTTCTATGGCTACACCTTC
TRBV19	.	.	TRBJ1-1	CASSEQNTEAFF	TGTGCCAGTAGTGAACAGAACACTGAAGCTTTCTTT
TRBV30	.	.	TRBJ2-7	CAWGITGFYEQYF	TGTGCCTGGGGCATAACCGGCTTTTACGAGCAGTACTTC
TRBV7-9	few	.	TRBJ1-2	CASSFGSNYGYTF	TGTGCCAGCAGCTTTGGCAGTAACTATGGCTACACCTTC
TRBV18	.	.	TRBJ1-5	CASSPTNDQPQHF	TGTGCCAGCTCACCAACGAACGATCAGCCCCAGCATTTT
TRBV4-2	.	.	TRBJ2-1	CASSQGRNEQFF	TGTGCCAGCAGCCAAGGCAGGAATGAGCAGTTCTTC
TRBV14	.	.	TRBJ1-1	CASSHAEVGNTEAFF	TGTGCCAGCAGCCACGCCGAGGTGGGGAACACTGAAGCTTTCTTT
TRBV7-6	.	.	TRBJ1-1	CASSLVVGGANTEAFF	TGTGCCAGCAGCTTAGTCGTCGGGGGGGCGAACACTGAAGCTTTCTTT
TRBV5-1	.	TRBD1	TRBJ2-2	CASPGTGGPGELFF	TGCGCCAGCCCGGGGACAGGGGGTCCCGGGGAGCTGTTTTTT
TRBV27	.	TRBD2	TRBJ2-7	CASSSGAWDYYEQYF	TGTGCCAGCAGTTCCGGCGCTTGGGACTACTACGAGCAGTACTTC
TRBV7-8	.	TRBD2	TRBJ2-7	CASSLPDGLAGDPYEQYF	TGTGCCAGCAGCTTACCCGACGGACTAGCGGGCGACCCCTACGAGCAGTACTTC
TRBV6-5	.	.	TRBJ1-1	CASIKVANTEAFF	TGTGCCAGTATTAAGGTTGCGAACACTGAAGCTTTCTTT
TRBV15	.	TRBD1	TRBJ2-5	CATSRDRGQETQYF	TGTGCCACCAGCAGAGACAGGGGGCAAGAGACCCAGTACTTC
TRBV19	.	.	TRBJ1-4	CASSPRGLLEKLFF	TGTGCCAGTAGTCCAAGGGGTCTTTTGGAAAAACTGTTTTTT
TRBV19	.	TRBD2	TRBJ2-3	CASWAGGGTDTQYF	TGTGCCAGTTGGGCGGGAGGGGGGACAGATACGCAGTATTTT
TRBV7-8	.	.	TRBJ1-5	CASSLEPLNQPQHF	TGTGCCAGCAGCTTAGAGCCTCTCAATCAGCCCCAGCATTTT
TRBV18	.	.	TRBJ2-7	CASSPTAGTEQYF	TGTGCCAGCTCACCAACGGCAGGGACGGAGCAGTACTTC
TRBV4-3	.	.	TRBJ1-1	CASSPDMNTEAFF	TGCGCCAGCAGCCCGGACATGAACACTGAAGCTTTCTTT
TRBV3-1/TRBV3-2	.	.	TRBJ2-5	CASSQAGTETQYF	TGTGCCAGCAGCCAAGCGGGAACAGAGACCCAGTACTTC
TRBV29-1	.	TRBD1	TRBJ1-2	CSVVSRSGGYSNYGYTF	TGCAGCGTTGTGAGCCGTTCAGGGGGCTACAGTAACTATGGCTACACCTTC
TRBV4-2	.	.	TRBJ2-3	CASSQGGNTDTQYF	TGTGCCAGCAGCCAAGGTGGGAACACAGATACGCAGTATTTT
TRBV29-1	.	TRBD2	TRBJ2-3	CSVEVLAGSTDTQYF	TGCAGCGTTGAAGTCCTAGCGGGAAGCACAGATACGCAGTATTTT
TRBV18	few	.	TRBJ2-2	CASSGQATGELFF	TGTGCCAGCTCGGGACAAGCCACCGGGGAGCTGTTTTTT
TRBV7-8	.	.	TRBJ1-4	CASTTDQGWDEKLFF	TGTGCCAGCACCACAGATCAGGGGTGGGATGAAAAACTGTTTTTT
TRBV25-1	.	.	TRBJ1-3	CASSVPTGRRTSGNTIYF	TGTGCCAGCAGCGTCCCGACAGGCCGAAGAACCTCTGGAAACACCATATATTTT
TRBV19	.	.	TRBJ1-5	CASSIMLNQPQHF	TGTGCCAGTAGTATAATGCTTAATCAGCCCCAGCATTTT
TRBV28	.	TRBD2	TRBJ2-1	CASSEDSGRGNEQFF	TGTGCCAGCAGTGAAGATAGCGGGAGAGGGAATGAGCAGTTCTTC
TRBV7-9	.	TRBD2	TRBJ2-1	CASSPGLAGEIEQFF	TGTGCCAGCAGCCCAGGACTAGCGGGAGAAATTGAGCAGTTCTTC